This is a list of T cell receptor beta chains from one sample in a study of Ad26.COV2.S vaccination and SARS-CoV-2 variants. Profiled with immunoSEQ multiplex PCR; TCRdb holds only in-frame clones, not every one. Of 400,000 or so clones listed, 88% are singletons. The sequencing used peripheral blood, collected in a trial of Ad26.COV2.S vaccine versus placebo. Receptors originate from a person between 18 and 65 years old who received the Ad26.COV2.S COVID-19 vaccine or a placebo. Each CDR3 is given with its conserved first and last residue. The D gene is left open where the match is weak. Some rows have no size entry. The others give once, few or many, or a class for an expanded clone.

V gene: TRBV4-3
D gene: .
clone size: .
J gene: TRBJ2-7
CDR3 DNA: TGCGCCAGCAGCCAAGCTCGCATCCCCTACGAGCAGTACTTC
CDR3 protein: CASSQARIPYEQYF

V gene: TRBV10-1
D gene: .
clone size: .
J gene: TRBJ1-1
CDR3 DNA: TGCGCCAGCAGTGAGACCCGGGGGAACACTGAAGCTTTCTTT
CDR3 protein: CASSETRGNTEAFF

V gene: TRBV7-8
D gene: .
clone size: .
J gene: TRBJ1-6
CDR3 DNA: TGTGCCAGCAGCTTAATCGCGGGGGCCGGCTCACCCCTCCACTTT
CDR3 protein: CASSLIAGAGSPLHF

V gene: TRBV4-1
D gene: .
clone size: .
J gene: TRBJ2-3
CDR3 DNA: TGCGCCAGCAGCCACCCCACAGATACGCAGTATTTT
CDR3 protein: CASSHPTDTQYF

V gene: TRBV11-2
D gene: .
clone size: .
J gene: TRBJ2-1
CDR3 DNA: TGTGCCAGCAGCCCAGGGGGGGGTGAGCAGTTCTTC
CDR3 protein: CASSPGGGEQFF

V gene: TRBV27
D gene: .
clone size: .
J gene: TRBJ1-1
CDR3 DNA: TGTGCCAGCAGTTTAAGCGTCGGGGGGGTGGACACTGAAGCTTTCTTT
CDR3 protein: CASSLSVGGVDTEAFF

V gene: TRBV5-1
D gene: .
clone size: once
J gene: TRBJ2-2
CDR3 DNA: TGCGCCAGCAGCTTGTCGGCAGGGGACGGCACCGGGGAGCTGTTTTTT
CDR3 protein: CASSLSAGDGTGELFF

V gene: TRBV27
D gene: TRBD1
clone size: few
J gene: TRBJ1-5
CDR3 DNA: TGTGCCAGCAGTTCCGGGACAGCTAGCAATCAGCCCCAGCATTTT
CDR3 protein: CASSSGTASNQPQHF

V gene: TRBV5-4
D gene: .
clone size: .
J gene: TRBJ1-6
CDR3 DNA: TGTGCCAGCAGCTTAGGAGGAAGCTCCTATAATTCACCCCTCCACTTT
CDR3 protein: CASSLGGSSYNSPLHF

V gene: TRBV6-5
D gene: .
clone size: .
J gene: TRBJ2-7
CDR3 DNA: TGTGCCAGCAGTCCCGGGAGCTCCTACGAGCAGTACTTC
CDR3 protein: CASSPGSSYEQYF